This T cell receptor (beta chain) was identified in a study of HIV-infected patients and healthy controls. Regarding the study as a whole: Size-matching overweighted rare events from HIV-infected data when comparing patients with controls.

Trimming stripped 3 bases from V and 1 base from J, with 10 bases between. The CDR3 loop spans 16 amino acids. The germline gives CDR1 SGHTA, CDR2 FQGNSA. Whole blood was used without fractionation, so all unsorted peripheral T cells were included. RNA came from roughly 2.3 ml of peripheral blood. A remark on this clonotype: Its antigen is not identified.

Around 450 ng RNA was reverse transcribed with alpha and beta constant-region primers. Alpha and beta chain libraries were made separately by chain-specific third strand synthesis with multiplexing indices. One primer pair amplified all rearrangements per chain; each cDNA got molecular barcodes. Second strand DNA was synthesized using a primer at the SP2 site. TCRdb fed the 5' RACE reads into MiXCR, producing one record per CDR3 protein. The repertoire includes some 7,800 distinct CDR3 sequences, 5% to 6.5% of them detected once, and about 20% sits in the top ten. Sequences were derived from blood, sampled before antiretroviral therapy. The receptor was derived from an adult with HIV infection. V usage is TRBV7-2 and J usage is TRBJ2-6; D possibly corresponds to TRBD2 (5 bases). The CDR3 DNA is TGTGCCAGCAGCTTTATTTCGGGGTCTGGGGCCAACGTCCTGACTTTC. As protein: CASSFISGSGANVLTF.